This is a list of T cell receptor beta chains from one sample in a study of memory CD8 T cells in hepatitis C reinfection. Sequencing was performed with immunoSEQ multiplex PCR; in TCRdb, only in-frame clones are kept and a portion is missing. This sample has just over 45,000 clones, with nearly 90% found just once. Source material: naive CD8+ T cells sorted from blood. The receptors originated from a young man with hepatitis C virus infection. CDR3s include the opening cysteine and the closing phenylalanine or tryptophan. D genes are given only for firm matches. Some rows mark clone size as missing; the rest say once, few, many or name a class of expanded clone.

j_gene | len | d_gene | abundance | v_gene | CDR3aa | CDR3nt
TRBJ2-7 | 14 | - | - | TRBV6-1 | CASSGLGHSYEQYF | TGTGCCAGCAGTGGTCTGGGACACTCCTACGAGCAGTACTTC
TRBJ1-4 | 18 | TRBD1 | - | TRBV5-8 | CASSSAETMDRGDEKLFF | TGTGCCAGCAGCTCGGCCGAAACGATGGACAGGGGCGATGAAAAACTGTTTTTT
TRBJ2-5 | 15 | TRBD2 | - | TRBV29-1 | CSVGTGLAGVPTQYF | TGCAGCGTGGGTACGGGACTAGCGGGAGTCCCCACCCAGTACTTC
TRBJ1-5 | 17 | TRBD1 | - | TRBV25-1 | CASSDRQGTGSNQPQHF | TGTGCCAGCAGTGACCGACAGGGTACGGGAAGCAATCAGCCCCAGCATTTT
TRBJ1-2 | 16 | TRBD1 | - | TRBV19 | CASSILPGQPTYGYTF | TGTGCCAGTAGTATCCTCCCGGGACAGCCTACCTATGGCTACACCTTC
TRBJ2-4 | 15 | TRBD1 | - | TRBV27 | CASSPGTGGGNIQYF | TGTGCCAGCAGCCCGGGGACAGGGGGAGGGAACATTCAGTACTTC
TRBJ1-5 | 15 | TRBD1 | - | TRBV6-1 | CASSEETGGNQPQHF | TGTGCCAGCAGTGAAGAGACAGGGGGCAATCAGCCCCAGCATTTT
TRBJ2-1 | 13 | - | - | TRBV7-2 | CASSLKFSGEQFF | TGTGCCAGCAGCTTAAAGTTCTCGGGTGAGCAGTTCTTC
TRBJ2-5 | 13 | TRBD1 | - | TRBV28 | CASSSGTEETQYF | TGTGCCAGCAGTTCCGGGACAGAAGAGACCCAGTACTTC
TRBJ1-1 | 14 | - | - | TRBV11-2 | CASNQPGFATEAFF | TGTGCCAGCAACCAACCCGGGTTTGCGACTGAAGCTTTCTTT
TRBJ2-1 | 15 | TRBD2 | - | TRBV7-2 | CASSETSGPHNEQFF | TGTGCCAGCAGCGAGACTAGCGGGCCTCACAATGAGCAGTTCTTC
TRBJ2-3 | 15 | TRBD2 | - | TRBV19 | CASSWGTSGRPTQYF | TGTGCCAGTAGTTGGGGGACTAGCGGGAGACCTACGCAGTATTTT
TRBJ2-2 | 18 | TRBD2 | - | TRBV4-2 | CASSQDPSGRLDTGELFF | TGTGCCAGCAGCCAAGACCCTAGCGGGAGGCTGGACACCGGGGAGCTGTTTTTT
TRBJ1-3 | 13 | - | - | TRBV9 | CASSAAGANTIYF | TGTGCCAGCAGCGCGGCGGGGGCAAACACCATATATTTT
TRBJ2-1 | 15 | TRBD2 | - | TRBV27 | CASSPSPGGGAEQFF | TGTGCCAGCAGTCCCTCCCCGGGGGGTGGGGCTGAGCAGTTCTTC
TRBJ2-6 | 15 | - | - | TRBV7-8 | CASSEEGVGANVLTF | TGTGCCAGCAGCGAAGAGGGCGTCGGGGCCAACGTCCTGACTTTC
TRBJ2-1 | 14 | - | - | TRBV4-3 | CASSLEGGNNEQFF | TGCGCCAGCAGCCTAGAGGGGGGGAACAATGAGCAGTTCTTC
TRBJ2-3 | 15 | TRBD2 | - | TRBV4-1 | CASSQEPGGTDTQYF | TGCGCCAGCAGCCAAGAGCCGGGGGGGACAGATACGCAGTATTTT
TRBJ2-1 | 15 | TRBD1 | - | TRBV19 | CASSRGQGPLNEQFF | TGTGCCAGTAGTAGGGGACAGGGGCCCCTCAATGAGCAGTTCTTC
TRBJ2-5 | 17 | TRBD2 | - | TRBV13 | CASSLGLWRGGQETQYF | TGTGCCAGCAGCTTAGGCCTCTGGCGGGGGGGCCAAGAGACCCAGTACTTC
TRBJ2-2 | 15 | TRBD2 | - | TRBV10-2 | CASAYQREGTGELFF | TGCGCCAGTGCCTACCAGCGGGAGGGTACCGGGGAGCTGTTTTTT
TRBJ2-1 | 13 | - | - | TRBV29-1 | CSVLGVGTWEQFF | TGCAGCGTCCTGGGAGTGGGAACATGGGAGCAGTTCTTC
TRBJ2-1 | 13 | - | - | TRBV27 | CASSLLPDNEQFF | TGTGCCAGCAGTTTACTCCCGGACAATGAGCAGTTCTTC
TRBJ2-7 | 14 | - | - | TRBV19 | CASSMERQHYEQYF | TGTGCCAGTAGTATGGAGAGACAGCACTACGAGCAGTACTTC
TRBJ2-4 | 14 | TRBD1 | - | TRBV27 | CASRGQGALNIQYF | TGTGCCAGCAGGGGACAGGGGGCTCTAAACATTCAGTACTTC
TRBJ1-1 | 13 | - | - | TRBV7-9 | CASSLDHEIEAFF | TGTGCCAGCAGCTTAGACCACGAGATAGAAGCTTTCTTT
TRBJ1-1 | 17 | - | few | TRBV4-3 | CASSQDPNRAGNTEAFF | TGCGCCAGCAGCCAAGACCCAAACAGGGCCGGGAACACTGAAGCTTTCTTT
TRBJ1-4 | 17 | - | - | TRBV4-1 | CASSQEDVGRSNEKLFF | TGCGCCAGCAGCCAAGAAGATGTGGGGAGGTCTAATGAAAAACTGTTTTTT
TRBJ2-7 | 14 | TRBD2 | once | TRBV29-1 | CSVGRTSDNYEQYF | TGCAGCGTTGGCCGGACTAGCGACAACTACGAGCAGTACTTC
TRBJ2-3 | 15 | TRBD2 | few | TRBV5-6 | CASSFTSGGTDTQYF | TGTGCCAGCAGCTTTACTAGCGGGGGCACAGATACGCAGTATTTT
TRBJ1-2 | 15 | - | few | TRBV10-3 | CAISGFGGESYGYTF | TGTGCCATCAGTGGCTTTGGTGGGGAGTCTTATGGCTACACCTTC
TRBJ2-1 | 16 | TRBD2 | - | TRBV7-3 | CASSLGLAGPYNEQFF | TGTGCCAGCAGCTTAGGACTAGCGGGCCCCTACAATGAGCAGTTCTTC
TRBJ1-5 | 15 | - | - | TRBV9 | CASSVGAMENQPQHF | TGTGCCAGCAGCGTAGGGGCAATGGAAAATCAGCCCCAGCATTTT
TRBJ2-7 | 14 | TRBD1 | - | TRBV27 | CASSPGQGGYEQYF | TGTGCCAGCAGCCCAGGACAGGGGGGCTACGAGCAGTACTTC
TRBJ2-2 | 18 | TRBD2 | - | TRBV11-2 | CASSLAGLAGGGAGELFF | TGTGCCAGCAGCTTAGCGGGGCTAGCGGGAGGAGGAGCCGGGGAGCTGTTTTTT
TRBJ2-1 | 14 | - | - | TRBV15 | CATANSRAYNEQFF | TGTGCCACCGCCAACTCACGGGCCTACAATGAGCAGTTCTTC
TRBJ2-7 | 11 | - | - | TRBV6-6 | CASSPKYEQYF | TGTGCCAGCAGTCCCAAATACGAGCAGTACTTC
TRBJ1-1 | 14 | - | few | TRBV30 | CAWSPPTGHTEAFF | TGTGCCTGGAGTCCGCCTACAGGGCACACTGAAGCTTTCTTT
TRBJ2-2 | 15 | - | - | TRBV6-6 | CASSYTVSGTGELFF | TGTGCCAGCAGTTACACCGTTTCGGGGACCGGGGAGCTGTTTTTT
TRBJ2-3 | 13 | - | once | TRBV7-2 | CASRSPTGDTQYF | TGTGCCAGCAGGTCTCCTACCGGAGATACGCAGTATTTT
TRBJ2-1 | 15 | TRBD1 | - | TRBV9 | CASNPTGDVYNEQFF | TGTGCCAGCAACCCTACAGGGGACGTGTACAATGAGCAGTTCTTC
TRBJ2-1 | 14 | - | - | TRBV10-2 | CASSDGRSYNEQFF | TGCGCCAGCAGTGACGGGAGATCCTACAATGAGCAGTTCTTC
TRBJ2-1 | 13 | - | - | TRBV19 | CASTDSSYNEQFF | TGTGCCAGCACCGACTCGTCCTACAATGAGCAGTTCTTC
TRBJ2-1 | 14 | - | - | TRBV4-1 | CASTVASNYNEQFF | TGCGCCAGCACCGTAGCGTCAAACTACAATGAGCAGTTCTTC
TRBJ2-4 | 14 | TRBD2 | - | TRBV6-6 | CASNLAGVKNIQYF | TGTGCCAGCAATCTAGCGGGCGTCAAAAACATTCAGTACTTC
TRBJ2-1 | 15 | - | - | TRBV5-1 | CASSLDTSSYNEQFF | TGCGCCAGCAGCCTCGACACCAGCTCCTACAATGAGCAGTTCTTC
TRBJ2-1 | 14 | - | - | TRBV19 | CASSGGLNYNEQFF | TGTGCCAGTAGTGGTGGTCTAAACTACAATGAGCAGTTCTTC
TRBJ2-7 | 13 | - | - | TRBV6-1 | CASSEGQTYEQYF | TGTGCCAGCAGTGAGGGGCAGACCTACGAGCAGTACTTC
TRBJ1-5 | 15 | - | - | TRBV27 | CASASRGSDNQPQHF | TGTGCCAGTGCCTCCCGGGGAAGCGACAATCAGCCCCAGCATTTT
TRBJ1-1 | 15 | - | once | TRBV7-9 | CASSLGQGLDTEAFF | TGTGCCAGCAGCTTGGGGCAGGGTCTGGACACTGAAGCTTTCTTT